This T cell receptor beta chain is from a study of shared clonotypes between healthy human individuals. Assay used: immunoSEQ multiplex PCR; TCRdb lists only in-frame clones, some missing. The profile shows 550,000 to 700,000 clones, approximately 73% of them singletons. Input material: memory CD4+ T cells sorted from blood. Noted subset: CD45RA-negative fraction. This clonotype originated in a woman younger than 45 in good health.

The CDR3 nucleotides are TGCGCCAGCAGCCCGGGGCGAGCCCGAGCATTTTCTGGGGCCAACGTCCTGACTTTC. Translating gives CASSPGRARAFSGANVLTF. The chain couples TRBV4-1 to TRBJ2-6; perhaps D is TRBD1 or TRBD2 (5 bases each). Trimming removed 4 bases from V and 1 base from J, with 20 bases in between. CDR3 size: 19 residues. Germline V lookup: CDR1 MGHRA, CDR2 YSYEKL.